The rows below give T cell receptor beta chains drawn from one sample of a study of blood T cell repertoires in COVID-19. Using immunoSEQ multiplex PCR, the repertoire was profiled, and TCRdb retains in-frame clones only, with some absent. The data show more than 95,000 clones, 70% to 90% seen once. The sequencing input was peripheral blood. These receptors were taken from a man in his fifties or sixties with acute or convalescent COVID-19. CDR3s include the opening cysteine and the closing phenylalanine or tryptophan. The D gene is left open where the match is weak. Where a row states a size, it is once, few, many or the class of an expanded clone; other rows omit it.

v_gene,d_gene,j_gene,abundance,CDR3nt,CDR3aa
TRBV30,TRBD1,TRBJ1-1,once,TGTGCCTGGAGTGTCGGGACAGGGAACACTGAAGCTTTCTTT,CAWSVGTGNTEAFF
TRBV19,TRBD2,TRBJ2-1,.,TGTGCCAGTAGTATCCTTCGGACTAGCGGGAGGGTAGGTGAGCAGTTCTTC,CASSILRTSGRVGEQFF
TRBV5-1,.,TRBJ2-7,.,TGCGCCAGCATGGAACCGGGTGGTAACGAGCAGTACTTC,CASMEPGGNEQYF
TRBV5-6,TRBD1,TRBJ2-3,.,TGTGCCAGCAGCGCCCGGGACAGGGTTACAGATACGCAGTATTTT,CASSARDRVTDTQYF
TRBV2,TRBD2,TRBJ2-1,.,TGTGCCAGCAGGGGACTAGCGGCGAGCGGGGAGCAGTTCTTC,CASRGLAASGEQFF
TRBV30,.,TRBJ1-1,once,TGTGCCTGGAGTTCAATCCCTATGAACACTGAAGCTTTCTTT,CAWSSIPMNTEAFF
TRBV16,.,TRBJ2-7,.,TGTGCCAGCAGCCGCCGTGACAGTTTCTCTTCCTACGAGCAGTACTTC,CASSRRDSFSSYEQYF
TRBV11-2,.,TRBJ1-4,.,TGTGCCAGCAGCTTAAACAGGGTGAATGAAAAACTGTTTTTT,CASSLNRVNEKLFF
TRBV9,TRBD1,TRBJ2-2,.,TGTGCCAGCAGCGGGACAGGGGCTTTAGCCGGGGAGCTGTTTTTT,CASSGTGALAGELFF
TRBV5-1,.,TRBJ1-2,once,TGCGCCAGCAGCCCGTCAGGGGATAACTATGGCTACACCTTC,CASSPSGDNYGYTF
TRBV3-1/TRBV3-2,TRBD1,TRBJ2-3,.,TGTGCCAGCAGCCACTCGGACAGGGGGCGCACAGATACGCAGTATTTT,CASSHSDRGRTDTQYF
TRBV11-3,TRBD2,TRBJ2-4,.,TGTGCCAGCAGCTCACCGAGCGGGAGTAAAAACATTCAGTACTTC,CASSSPSGSKNIQYF
TRBV30,.,TRBJ2-2,.,TGTGCCTGGTCTCGGAACACCGGGGAGCTGTTTTTT,CAWSRNTGELFF
TRBV3-1/TRBV3-2,.,TRBJ1-6,few,TGTGCCAGCAGCTTCAGCGGGGCTAATTCACCCCTCCACTTT,CASSFSGANSPLHF
TRBV5-6,.,TRBJ2-1,.,TGTGCCAGCAGTAGGTGGAGTACTACCAGCTCCTACAATGAGCAGTTCTTC,CASSRWSTTSSYNEQFF
TRBV3-1/TRBV3-2,.,TRBJ1-1,.,TGTGCCAGCAGCCTCAGAATGAACACTGAAGCTTTCTTT,CASSLRMNTEAFF
TRBV19,.,TRBJ1-2,.,TGTGCCAGTAGGACTACCGGGGTAGGCTACACCTTC,CASRTTGVGYTF
TRBV11-3,.,TRBJ2-1,once,TGTGCCAGCAGCGCCTACCGGGATTCATCCTACAATGAGCAGTTCTTC,CASSAYRDSSYNEQFF
TRBV9,TRBD1,TRBJ1-1,.,TGTGCCAGCAGCGTAAGACAGGGCCGGGACACTGAAGCTTTCTTT,CASSVRQGRDTEAFF
TRBV18,.,TRBJ1-5,.,TGTGCCAGCTCACCGGGTCGGGGCAATCAGCCCCAGCATTTT,CASSPGRGNQPQHF
TRBV5-1,TRBD1,TRBJ1-4,.,TGCGCCAGCAGCTTGGCCCAGGGACAGGTAGCGGAAAAACTGTTTTTT,CASSLAQGQVAEKLFF
TRBV10-3,.,TRBJ1-5,.,TGTGCCATCAGGGACAACAATCAGCCCCAGCATTTT,CAIRDNNQPQHF
TRBV19,TRBD1,TRBJ1-2,.,TGTGCCAGTAGGAAACAGGGGCCCTCAACCGGGGGCTACACCTTC,CASRKQGPSTGGYTF
TRBV7-2,TRBD1,TRBJ1-6,.,TGTGCCAGCAGCCCCCGGGGACAGGGGTCTTCACCCCTCCACTTT,CASSPRGQGSSPLHF
TRBV18,TRBD1,TRBJ1-4,few,TGTGCCAGCTCGTCGACAGGGCCAGTCGGTGAAAAACTGTTTTTT,CASSSTGPVGEKLFF
TRBV11-3,.,TRBJ2-7,.,TGTGCCAGCAGCGGGCGGGGCGCCTACGAGCAGTACTTC,CASSGRGAYEQYF
TRBV19,.,TRBJ1-6,.,TGTGCCAGCAACACAGGGTCGTATTCACCCCTCCACTTT,CASNTGSYSPLHF
TRBV7-3,TRBD1,TRBJ2-3,.,TGTGCCAGCAGCTTATCCCGGGACAGGGCAGATACGCAGTATTTT,CASSLSRDRADTQYF
TRBV7-2,.,TRBJ2-1,.,TGTGCCAGCAGCCCTGGGCCAGCGGAGTACAATGAGCAGTTCTTC,CASSPGPAEYNEQFF
TRBV15,.,TRBJ2-3,.,TGTGCCACCAGCAGGACTACGGGACTACCAGGGGCACAGATACAGTGGCAGTATTTT,CATSRTTGLPGAQIQWQYF
TRBV27,.,TRBJ1-6,few,TGTGCCAGCAGTGAGGGATTTTATAATTCACCCCTCCACTTT,CASSEGFYNSPLHF
TRBV10-3,.,TRBJ2-1,.,TGTGCCATCAGTGAACCTCCAGGCGGGGCTTGGGGCAATGAGCAGTTCTTC,CAISEPPGGAWGNEQFF
TRBV6-5,TRBD1,TRBJ1-5,.,TGTGCCAGCAGCTCCACAGGGGGATTCAATCAGCCCCAGCATTTT,CASSSTGGFNQPQHF
TRBV10-3,.,TRBJ1-5,few,TGTGCCATCAGCCAGGGAGTTGGGACAAATCAGCCCCAGCATTTT,CAISQGVGTNQPQHF
TRBV12-3/TRBV12-4,TRBD2,TRBJ2-1,.,TGTGCCAGCAGGCTAGCGGGGGTGAATGAGCAGTTCTTC,CASRLAGVNEQFF
TRBV30,.,TRBJ1-1,.,TGTGCCTGGGGTAGGAACACTGAAGCTTTCTTT,CAWGRNTEAFF
TRBV25-1,.,TRBJ2-5,.,TGTGCCAGCAGCATATACAGGGCCGGAGGCCAAGAGACCCAGTACTTC,CASSIYRAGGQETQYF
TRBV30,.,TRBJ1-2,.,TGTGCCTGGAGTGTAGTCGGTACCGGTGGCTACACCTTC,CAWSVVGTGGYTF
TRBV11-2,TRBD1,TRBJ2-5,.,TGTGCCAGCAGCGAGGGCCGGACAGGGGGCGCGGAGACCCAGTACTTC,CASSEGRTGGAETQYF
TRBV5-4,TRBD2,TRBJ2-1,.,TGTGCCAGCAGTGGGACTAGCGGGAGGAGGAGAAATGAGCAGTTCTTC,CASSGTSGRRRNEQFF
TRBV19,.,TRBJ1-5,.,TGTGCCAGTAGTATGGGCATAGATAGCAATCAGCCCCAGCATTTT,CASSMGIDSNQPQHF
TRBV24-1,TRBD1,TRBJ2-1,.,TGTGCCACCAGTGGCCTGGGGACAGGGGACAATGAGCAGTTCTTC,CATSGLGTGDNEQFF
TRBV5-6,.,TRBJ2-6,.,TGTGCCAGCAGCTCGGGAGACTCTGGGGCCAACGTCCTGACTTTC,CASSSGDSGANVLTF
TRBV19,.,TRBJ1-5,.,TGTGCCAGTAGTATCAGTTACGAGCCCCAGCATTTT,CASSISYEPQHF
TRBV6-8,.,TRBJ1-5,few,TGTGCCAGCATGGGCCAAAATCAGCCCCAGCATTTT,CASMGQNQPQHF
TRBV6-5,.,TRBJ1-3,.,TGTGCCAGCAGTACGCAGGGGTACTCTGGAAACACCATATATTTT,CASSTQGYSGNTIYF
TRBV19,TRBD2,TRBJ2-7,.,TGTGCCAGTAGTATGGGGGGGGACGAGCAGTACTTC,CASSMGGDEQYF
TRBV11-3,TRBD1,TRBJ1-1,few,TGTGCCAGCAGCTCCCTGACAGGGTCCTCCAGTGAAGCTTTCTTT,CASSSLTGSSSEAFF
TRBV6-5,.,TRBJ1-1,.,TGTGCCAGCAGTTGGACGGGAGGGAACACTGAAGCTTTCTTT,CASSWTGGNTEAFF
TRBV19,.,TRBJ2-6,.,TGTGCCAGTAGTATAAACTCCATAGCTGGGGCCAACGTCCTGACTTTC,CASSINSIAGANVLTF
TRBV19,.,TRBJ2-2,.,TGTGCCACTCGGAAGGCGGGACAGTCGAACACCGGGGAGCTGTTTTTT,CATRKAGQSNTGELFF